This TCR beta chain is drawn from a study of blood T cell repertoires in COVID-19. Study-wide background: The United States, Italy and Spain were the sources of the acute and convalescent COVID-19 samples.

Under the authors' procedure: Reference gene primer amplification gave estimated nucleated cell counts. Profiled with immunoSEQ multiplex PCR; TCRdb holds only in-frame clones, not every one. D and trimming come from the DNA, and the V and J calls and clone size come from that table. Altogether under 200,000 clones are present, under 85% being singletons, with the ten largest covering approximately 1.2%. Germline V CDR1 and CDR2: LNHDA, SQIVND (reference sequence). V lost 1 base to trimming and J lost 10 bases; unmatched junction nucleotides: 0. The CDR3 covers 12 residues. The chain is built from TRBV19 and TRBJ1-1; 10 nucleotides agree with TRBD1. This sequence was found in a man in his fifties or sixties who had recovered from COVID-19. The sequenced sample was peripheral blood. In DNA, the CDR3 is TGTGCCAGTAGTATAGGGACAGGGGGAGCTTTCTTT. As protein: CASSIGTGGAFF.